The present T cell receptor (beta chain) was sequenced within a study of early T cells in non-severe SARS-CoV-2 infection. Study at large: The input, bulk RNA from unsorted whole blood, was sequenced, and chains were unpaired.

In its sample, this clonotype was seen many times. Unique molecular identifiers tagged individual cDNA molecules. Via MiXCR, TCRdb re-called the 5' RACE reads, giving one row per CDR3 protein. The sample has around 70,000 distinct CDR3 sequences, approximately 12% seen once. Trimming cost V 1 base and J 3 bases, with 12 bases left between them. CDR3 size: 15 residues. CDR1 and CDR2 from the germline V gene are SGHAT and FQNNGV. The receptor was isolated from an adult who was a healthcare worker with PCR-confirmed SARS-CoV-2 infection or an uninfected control (not recorded which). This chain uses TRBV11-2 with TRBJ1-1, with D possibly being TRBD1 (5 bases). Sequencing used whole blood. The CDR3 DNA sequence: TGTGCCAGCAGCTTAGTGGGGCGAGGGGACACTGAAGCTTTCTTT. This sequence encodes CASSLVGRGDTEAFF.